This TCR beta chain is from a study of CD8 T cells in Susac syndrome. This CDR3 is built from 16 residues. Losses at the gene ends were 1 base for V and 4 bases for J; bases not matched to a gene: 6. Germline V lookup: CDR1 SGHAT, CDR2 FQDESV (reference sequence). The T cells that were sequenced for TCR beta were CD8+ and CD4+ cells from blood. Treatment-naive patients with stable or active relapsing-remitting disease were the multiple sclerosis controls. Random-hexamer reverse transcription was applied to about 0.45 to 1 ug RNA. In TCRdb, the immunoSEQ multiplex PCR reads were re-called with MiXCR into one record per CDR3 protein. The sample holds tens of thousands of distinct CDR3 sequences; around 96% are singletons and the top ten take over 0.09%.

Input material: CD4+ T cells from PBMCs. This rearrangement joins TRBV11-1 to TRBJ2-1, with 8 nucleotides matching TRBD1. This TCR was sampled from a human donor with multiple sclerosis. CDR3 loop: CASSLVQGVTYNEQFF. The CDR3 coding sequence is TGTGCCAGCAGCTTAGTACAGGGGGTTACTTACAATGAGCAGTTCTTC. The full variable domain, completed using reference TRBV11-1 and TRBJ2-1, is EAEVAQSPRYKITEKSQAVAFWCDPISGHATLYWYRQILGQGPELLVQFQDESVVDDSQLPKDRFSAERLKGVDSTLKIQPAELGDSAMYLCASSLVQGVTYNEQFFGPGTRLTVL.